Below, 20 T cell receptor beta chains from the same sample are listed, as sequenced in a study of blood T cell repertoires in COVID-19. TCRdb's table, derived via immunoSEQ multiplex PCR, lists solely in-frame clones and lacks some. The sample includes 150,000 to 200,000 clones, approximately 86% of them seen just once. Sequenced: PBMCs or T cells enriched from blood (not recorded which). Receptors were obtained from a woman aged 30 to 39 who had recovered from COVID-19.

V is TRBV18 and J is TRBJ1-2, with D perhaps matching TRBD1 (5 bases). CDR1 is KGHSH, CDR2 LQKENI, per germline. The CDR3 runs 13 residues. V was pared by 5 bases and J by 5 bases, with 12 bases between. CDR3 nucleotide sequence: TGTGCCAGCTCAATATCCGACAGTTATGGCTACACCTTC. Protein: CASSISDSYGYTF.

The V call is TRBV2, the J call TRBJ1-1; TRBD1 might be the D (6 bases). The V and J ends lost 6 bases and 3 bases respectively, with 11 bases between them. CDR1 and CDR2 (germline): SNHLY, FYNNEI. The CDR3 has 13 residues. In DNA, the CDR3 is TGTGCCAGCAGGGAAAACAGGGACACTGAAGCTTTCTTT. Its translation is CASRENRDTEAFF.

This clone was observed a few times. The chain couples TRBV6-5 to TRBJ2-2, with no clear D. CDR1 is MNHEY and CDR2 is SVGAGI in the germline V gene. Between the trimmed V and J ends, which lost 8 bases and 7 bases, there was a span of 14 bases. CDR3 size: 13 residues. The chain's CDR3 is CASLAVFDGELFF. The DNA of the CDR3 is TGTGCCAGCCTGGCTGTGTTTGACGGGGAGCTGTTTTTT.

This sequence joins TRBV27 and TRBJ1-1; D is ambiguous. Germline-derived CDR1 and CDR2 are MNHEY and SMNVEV (reference sequence). This CDR3 region has 13 residues. Trimming pared 3 bases from V and 2 bases from J, leaving 7 bases between. CDR3 in DNA: TGTGCCAGCAGTTTGGGCCTAAACACTGAAGCTTTCTTT. Residues: CASSLGLNTEAFF.

This sequence joins TRBV24-1 and TRBJ2-7; weak D call: TRBD1 (5 bases). The germline V gene has CDR1 KGHDR and CDR2 SFDVKD. V dropped 6 bases and J dropped 5 bases, with 16 bases sitting between them. This CDR3 has 14 amino acids. As DNA, the CDR3 is TGTGCCACCAGTCCGGCAGGGCCTTTAGACGAGCAGTACTTC. It encodes CATSPAGPLDEQYF.

The chain uses TRBV11-2 and TRBJ2-2, with TRBD1 identical over 8 bases. The length of the CDR3 is 17 residues. J was trimmed by 4 bases and V by 1 base; bases with no gene match: 8. Germline V lookup: CDR1 SGHAT, CDR2 FQNNGV. The CDR3 DNA sequence: TGTGCCAGCAGCTTAGGGGAGTGGGGACAGGCCACCGGGGAGCTGTTTTTT. The encoded protein is CASSLGEWGQATGELFF.

The sample holds one count of this clone. The chain carries TRBV21-1 and TRBJ2-1; the table gives TRBD2 as D, unverified against the DNA. TRBV21-1 is given as a pseudogene. The CDR3 spans 16 residues. The CDR3 bases are TGTGCCAGCAGCAAAGAGGTAAGCGGGGGAGGGGATGAGCAGTTCTTC. It translates to CASSKEVSGGGDEQFF.

The rearrangement links TRBV10-3 to TRBJ2-1; 11 nucleotides align to TRBD2. V dropped 6 bases and J dropped 6; count of bases not matched to a gene: 7. Germline V gene lookup returns CDR1 ENHRY and CDR2 SYGVKD. The CDR3 spans 15 residues. The CDR3 protein is CAISDSGRASNEQFF. CDR3 nucleotides: TGTGCCATCAGCGATAGCGGGAGGGCCTCCAATGAGCAGTTCTTC.

The V and J genes are TRBV30 and TRBJ2-1; D is unresolved. The V gene's germline CDR1 is GTSNPN and CDR2 SVGIG (reference sequence). V dropped 0 bases and J dropped 4 bases, with 13 bases sitting between them. This CDR3 has 15 residues. CDR3 amino acids: CAWSVLRRPYNEQFF. As DNA, the CDR3 is TGTGCCTGGAGTGTACTCAGGCGTCCTTACAATGAGCAGTTCTTC.

V gene TRBV28 combines with J gene TRBJ1-6, with 7 positions matching TRBD1. V lost 6 bases, J lost 7 bases, and 6 bases stayed unmatched. This CDR3 has 14 residues. Germline V gene sequence: CDR1 MDHEN, CDR2 SYDVKM. The CDR3 DNA reads as TGTGCCAGCAGCGCCAGGGGGGCCAATTCACCCCTCCACTTT. Amino acids: CASSARGANSPLHF. The whole variable domain, remainder taken from reference TRBV28 and TRBJ1-6, is DVKVTQSSRYLVKRTGEKVFLECVQDMDHENMFWYRQDPGLGLRLIYFSYDVKMKEKGDIPEGYSVSREKKERFSLILESASTNQTSMYLCASSARGANSPLHFGNGTRLTVT.

The chain employs TRBV5-6 and TRBJ1-1; unclear D gene. This CDR3 region has 15 residues. The germline V gene encodes CDR1 SGHDT and CDR2 YYEEEE. V lost 2 bases and J 5 bases, leaving 16 bases between the germline ends. This chain's CDR3 is CASSFPRERETEAFF. DNA for the CDR3: TGTGCCAGCAGCTTCCCCCGCGAAAGAGAGACTGAAGCTTTCTTT.

The chain couples TRBV2 to TRBJ1-1, with D possibly matching TRBD1 (5 bases). V was cut by 5 bases and J by 2 bases, with 6 bases left in between. CDR1 and CDR2 from the germline V gene are SNHLY and FYNNEI. The length of the CDR3 is 12 residues. The CDR3 protein is CASSTGNTEAFF. The DNA of the CDR3 is TGTGCCAGCAGTACAGGTAACACTGAAGCTTTCTTT.

The genes are TRBV27 and TRBJ2-1; maybe TRBD1 (5 bases). The germline V gene encodes CDR1 MNHEY and CDR2 SMNVEV (reference sequence). The CDR3 is made up of 13 amino acids. With 3 bases removed from V and 6 bases from J, the gap between germline ends came to 9 bases. The CDR3 DNA is TGTGCCAGCAGTTTGTACAGGTTCAATGAGCAGTTCTTC. Protein product: CASSLYRFNEQFF.

J is TRBJ2-7 and V is TRBV30; D call uncertain. The CDR3 runs 12 residues. Trimming cost V 3 bases and J 2 bases, with 8 bases left between them. Germline CDR1 and CDR2: GTSNPN and SVGIG (reference sequence). DNA of the CDR3: TGTGCCTGGAGGGTAGCACCCTACGAGCAGTACTTC. Translation gives CAWRVAPYEQYF.

Only a few counts were recorded for this clone. The V gene is TRBV30, the J gene TRBJ1-5; 8 nucleotides line up with TRBD1. After removal of 2 bases from V and 3 bases from J, the junction contained 6 bases not matched to a gene. Germline V gene lookup returns CDR1 GTSNPN and CDR2 SVGIG (reference sequence). The CDR3 length is 15 residues. CDR3 DNA sequence: TGTGCCTGGAGTAGTCAGGGGGCGATCAATCAGCCCCAGCATTTT. Protein: CAWSSQGAINQPQHF.

The J gene is TRBJ2-1, the V gene TRBV12-2; the table's D call TRBD1 went unverified against the DNA. TRBV12-2 is a pseudogene segment. The CDR3 length is 15 residues. CDR3 DNA sequence: TGTGCAGCGCGCCAGGGGCTTTTTCTGATCGATGAGCAGTTCTTC. Translation gives CAARQGLFLIDEQFF.

The chain has TRBV12-3 or TRBV12-4 and TRBJ1-1; D unclear. The CDR3 is 13 residues long. Trimming took off 10 bases at V and 1 base at J, with 13 bases between the two ends. CDR3 DNA: TGTGCCACCTCGAGCAGACAGAACACTGAAGCTTTCTTT. It codes for CATSSRQNTEAFF.

The chain links TRBV5-4 to TRBJ1-1, with D perhaps matching TRBD1 (5 bases). CDR1 is SGHNT and CDR2 is YYREEE in the germline V gene (reference sequence). The V and J ends lost 0 bases and 4 bases respectively, with 7 bases between them. This CDR3 is built from 13 residues. The CDR3 loop reads CASSLEGPTEAFF. The DNA for the CDR3 is TGTGCCAGCAGCTTGGAGGGGCCCACTGAAGCTTTCTTT. Full variable domain (rest looked up from reference TRBV5-4 and TRBJ1-1): ETGVTQSPTHLIKTRGQQVTLRCSSQSGHNTVSWYQQALGQGPQFIFQYYREEENGRGNFPPRFSGLQFPNYSSELNVNALELDDSALYLCASSLEGPTEAFFGQGTRLTVV.

This chain links TRBV2 with TRBJ2-5, with TRBD2 matching 8 bases. Germline lookup yields CDR1 SNHLY and CDR2 FYNNEI. Trimming at V came to 4 bases and at J to 3 bases, leaving 7 bases not matched to a gene. The CDR3 length is 15 residues. CDR3 nucleotides: TGTGCCAGCAGTGTCAAAGGGCGGGGGGAAGAGACCCAGTACTTC. As protein: CASSVKGRGEETQYF.

V and J are TRBV11-2 and TRBJ1-6, with a tentative D call TRBD1 (6 bases). The CDR3 runs to 15 residues. Trimming removed 1 base at V and 6 bases at J, with 10 bases between. CDR1 is SGHAT, CDR2 FQNNGV, per germline. The CDR3 here is CASSLVGRGNSPLHF. The CDR3, as DNA: TGTGCCAGCAGCTTAGTCGGCAGGGGTAATTCACCCCTCCACTTT.